This T cell receptor (beta chain) stems from a study of CD8+ T cells in alopecia areata. This clone occurred a few times. Once RNA had been extracted, it was reverse transcribed into cDNA to act as the sequencing template. TCRdb's table, derived via immunoSEQ multiplex PCR, lists solely in-frame clones and lacks some. The table has about 120,000 clones, 53% seen once. Treatment here: oral pan-JAK inhibitor, 5-10 mg twice daily. Trimming at V came to 4 bases and at J to 5 bases, leaving 5 bases not matched to a gene. This CDR3 has 15 residues. Per the germline V gene, CDR1 is LGHNA and CDR2 is YNFKEQ. The sequencing here drew on CD4+ T cells sorted from blood, taken at week 4, from a patient treated with tofacitinib. The rearrangement joins TRBV4-2 to TRBJ1-4; TRBD1 aligns across 9 bases. The receptor comes from a human donor with alopecia areata. This CDR3 is CASSLHGTGNEKLFF. The CDR3 DNA sequence: TGTGCCAGCAGCCTACACGGGACAGGGAATGAAAAACTGTTTTTT.